This T cell receptor (beta chain) is from a study of T-cell memory formation after mild COVID-19 (dated by TCRdb to 2020 to 2023). Concerning the study at large: Most TCR sequence clusters were specific to one of the two donors. The cohort was made up of two young adult volunteers, one female and one male, who were previously healthy. Longitudinal TCRalpha and TCRbeta repertoire sequencing tracked T-cell clones expanding and contracting after mild COVID-19 in two donors.

Sequencing took place on an Illumina NovaSeq 6000. TCRalpha and TCRbeta cDNA libraries were constructed by 5'RACE with constant-segment primers, with sample barcodes and unique molecular identifiers being introduced. Trizol reagent was used to extract RNA from every sample. Library amplification was performed in two PCR steps, and a second sample barcode and Illumina TruSeq adapters were introduced in the second step. Sequencing of libraries was performed on an Illumina NovaSeq with 2 x 150 bp paired-end reads. Processing in the source paper ran as follows. Demultiplexing of reads and collapsing into UMI-guided consensus sequences were performed with migec v1.2.7. Using mixcr v2.1.11, UMI consensuses were aligned to TRA and TRB V and J templates and then assembled into clonotypes. Expanded or contracted clonotypes were those called significant by both edgeR and NoisET, with noise models trained on biological replicates. For edgeR calls, a false discovery rate-adjusted p below 0.01 and a log2 fold-change threshold of 1 were applied. As an exploratory analysis of dynamics, max-normalized trajectories of the 1000 most abundant clonotypes were examined with PCA combined with hierarchical clustering. Separately sequenced CD4+ and CD8+ repertoires were used to assign the CD4 or CD8 phenotype of responding clones. TCRdb took the public reads, trimmed them with fastp at Q25, ran MiXCR for clone calling and kept in-frame beta chains. Each record represents a unique CDR3 protein, reported with the most common genes and DNA among its rows. The V and J calls come from TCRdb's annotation, not from the publication. This sample gives roughly 52,000 distinct CDR3 sequences in total; approximately 8% of them show up just once. Jointly, the top ten make up approximately 1.5% of the sample.

PBMCs were isolated by Ficoll-Paque density gradient centrifugation. Relative to germline, V is 4 bases shorter and J is 0 bases shorter, with 22 bases between their ends. According to the germline V gene, CDR1 reads SNHLY and CDR2 reads FYNNEI. CDR3 length: 19 amino acids, cysteine to phenylalanine. The kept DNA is CDR3 alone, 57 bases in frame from the first base. This clonotype has a handful of counts. There is no known antigen for this receptor. No much larger clone exists at a distance of one base, and base qualities are not known. Summary of the overall study and its limitations: Whether the second-wave clones peaking on day 37 were SARS-CoV-2 specific was not confirmed. Contracting CD4+ clones turned up mainly in the CM and EM memory subsets, whereas EMRA was where CD8+ clones were enriched. From day 15 to 85, contracting clones showed balanced CD4/CD8 phenotypes, whereas a second wave of clones that expanded from day 15 to 37 leaned towards CD4+. The study covered only a couple of mild cases, and larger cohorts including severe cases with pre-infection samples were considered necessary. The detection of some responding clones in pre-infection memory suggests that pre-existing cross-reactive memory T cells joined the SARS-CoV-2 response.

Sequencing was carried out using PBMCs or a T cell subset sorted from them (not recorded which). The receptor was isolated from a man between 18 and 35 years old who had mild COVID-19 (a few samples of this study predate the infection). The sample titles of this study are shuffled in the database, so cell type and time point are left out; the donor was told from shared clones. The rearrangement joined TRBV2 to TRBJ1-3, with the identity of the D gene unclear. The CDR3 region reads CASSGDRTRKGYSGNTIYF. The nucleotides read TGTGCCAGCAGTGGAGACCGAACGAGGAAGGGCTACTCTGGAAACACCATATATTTT.